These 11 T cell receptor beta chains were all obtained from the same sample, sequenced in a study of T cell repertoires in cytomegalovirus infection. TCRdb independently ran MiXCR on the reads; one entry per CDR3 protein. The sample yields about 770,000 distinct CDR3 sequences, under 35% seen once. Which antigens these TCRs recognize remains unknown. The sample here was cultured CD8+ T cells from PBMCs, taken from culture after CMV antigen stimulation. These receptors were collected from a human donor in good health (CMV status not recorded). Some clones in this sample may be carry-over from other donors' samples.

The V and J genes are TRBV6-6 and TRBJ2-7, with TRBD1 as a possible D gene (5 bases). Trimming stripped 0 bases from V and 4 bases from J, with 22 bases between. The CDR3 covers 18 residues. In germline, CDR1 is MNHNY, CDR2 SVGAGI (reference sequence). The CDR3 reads CASSYSRTPISRPYEQYF. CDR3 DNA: TGTGCCAGCAGTTACTCACGGACACCCATCTCTAGGCCTTACGAGCAGTACTTC.

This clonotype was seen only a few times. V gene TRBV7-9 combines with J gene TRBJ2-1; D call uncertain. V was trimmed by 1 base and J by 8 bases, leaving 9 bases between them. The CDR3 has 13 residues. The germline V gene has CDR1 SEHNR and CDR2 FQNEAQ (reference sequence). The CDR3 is CASSLEPGDEQFF. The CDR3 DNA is TGTGCCAGCAGCTTAGAACCGGGCGATGAGCAGTTCTTC. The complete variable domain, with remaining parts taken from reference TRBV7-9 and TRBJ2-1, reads DTGVSQNPRHKITKRGQNVTFRCDPISEHNRLYWYRQTLGQGPEFLTYFQNEAQLEKSRLLSDRFSAERPKGSFSTLEIQRTEQGDSAMYLCASSLEPGDEQFFGPGTRLTVL.

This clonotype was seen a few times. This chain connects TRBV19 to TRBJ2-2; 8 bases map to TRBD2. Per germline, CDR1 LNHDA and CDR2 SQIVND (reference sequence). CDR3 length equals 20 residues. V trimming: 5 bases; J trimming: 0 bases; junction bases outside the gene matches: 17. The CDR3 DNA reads TGTGCCAGTAGTCACATTCCGGGACTAGTGACTTTTTCGAACACCGGGGAGCTGTTTTTT. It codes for CASSHIPGLVTFSNTGELFF.

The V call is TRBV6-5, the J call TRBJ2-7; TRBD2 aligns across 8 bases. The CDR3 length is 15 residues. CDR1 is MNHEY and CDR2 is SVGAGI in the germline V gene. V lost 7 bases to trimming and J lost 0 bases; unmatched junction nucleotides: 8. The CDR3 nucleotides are TGTGCCAGCACCCTCTTAGCGGGGAGCTCCTACGAGCAGTACTTC. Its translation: CASTLLAGSSYEQYF.

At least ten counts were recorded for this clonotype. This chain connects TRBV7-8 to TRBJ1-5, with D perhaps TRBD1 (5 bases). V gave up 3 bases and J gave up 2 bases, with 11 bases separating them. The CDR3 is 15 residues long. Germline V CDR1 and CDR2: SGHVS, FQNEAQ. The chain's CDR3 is CASSFYRSGNQPQHF. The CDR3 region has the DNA TGTGCCAGCAGCTTTTACAGGTCTGGCAATCAGCCCCAGCATTTT.

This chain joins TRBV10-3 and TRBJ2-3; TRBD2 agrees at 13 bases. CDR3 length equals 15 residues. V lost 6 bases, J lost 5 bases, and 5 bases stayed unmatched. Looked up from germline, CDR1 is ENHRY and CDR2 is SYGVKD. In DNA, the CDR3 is TGTGCCATCAGAAAACTAGCGGGGGGGCGAGATACGCAGTATTTT. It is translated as CAIRKLAGGRDTQYF.

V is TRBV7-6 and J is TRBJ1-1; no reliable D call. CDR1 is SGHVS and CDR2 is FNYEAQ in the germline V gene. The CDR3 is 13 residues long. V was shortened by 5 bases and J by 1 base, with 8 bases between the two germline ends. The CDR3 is CASSADPNTEAFF. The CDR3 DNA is TGTGCCAGCAGCGCAGACCCGAACACTGAAGCTTTCTTT. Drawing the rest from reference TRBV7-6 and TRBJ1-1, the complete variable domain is GAGVSQSPRYKVTKRGQDVALRCDPISGHVSLYWYRQALGQGPEFLTYFNYEAQQDKSGLPNDRFSAERPEGSISTLTIQRTEQRDSAMYRCASSADPNTEAFFGQGTRLTVV.

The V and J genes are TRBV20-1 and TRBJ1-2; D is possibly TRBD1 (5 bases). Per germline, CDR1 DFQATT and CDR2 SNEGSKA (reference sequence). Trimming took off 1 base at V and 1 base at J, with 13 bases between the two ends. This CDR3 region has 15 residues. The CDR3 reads CSARGAGGFNYGYTF. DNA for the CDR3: TGCAGTGCTAGAGGGGCTGGGGGATTTAACTATGGCTACACCTTC.

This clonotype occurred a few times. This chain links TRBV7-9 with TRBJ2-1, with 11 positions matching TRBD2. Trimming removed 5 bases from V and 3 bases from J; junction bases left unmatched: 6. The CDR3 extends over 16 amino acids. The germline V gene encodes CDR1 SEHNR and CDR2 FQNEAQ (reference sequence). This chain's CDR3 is CASSPSGGLLYNEQFF. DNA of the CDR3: TGTGCCAGCAGCCCTAGCGGGGGGCTCCTCTACAATGAGCAGTTCTTC.

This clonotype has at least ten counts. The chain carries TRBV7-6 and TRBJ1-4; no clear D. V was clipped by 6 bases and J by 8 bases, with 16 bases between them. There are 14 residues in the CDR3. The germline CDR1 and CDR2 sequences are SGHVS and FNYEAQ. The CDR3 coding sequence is TGTGCCAGCAGATCTACGGATGGCAGAGAAAAACTGTTTTTT. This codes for CASRSTDGREKLFF.

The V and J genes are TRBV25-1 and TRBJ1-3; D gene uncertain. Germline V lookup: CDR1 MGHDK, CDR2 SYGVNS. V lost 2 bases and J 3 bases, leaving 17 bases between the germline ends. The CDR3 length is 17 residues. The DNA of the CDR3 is TGTGCCAGCAGTGAAGCCGCCAGGCTCTGGGGTGGAAACACCATATATTTT. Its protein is CASSEAARLWGGNTIYF. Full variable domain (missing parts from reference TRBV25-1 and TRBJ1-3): EADIYQTPRYLVIGTGKKITLECSQTMGHDKMYWYQQDPGMELHLIHYSYGVNSTEKGDLSSESTVSRIRTEHFPLTLESARPSHTSQYLCASSEAARLWGGNTIYFGEGSWLTVV.